The next 27 T cell receptor beta chains were all read from a single sample in a study of blood T cell repertoires in COVID-19. Profiled with immunoSEQ multiplex PCR; TCRdb holds only in-frame clones, not every one. The data contain around 250,000 clones, more than 70% of them singletons. The sample taken for sequencing was peripheral blood. The receptors here all came from a man older than 75 with acute or convalescent COVID-19.

The chain couples TRBV6-1 to TRBJ2-7; TRBD2 matches 13 bases. The germline CDR1 and CDR2 sequences are MNHNS and SASEGT. V lost 0 bases and J lost 3; bases outside the gene matches: 5. CDR3 length: 17 amino acids. This chain's CDR3 is CASSEALRTSGSYEQYF. The CDR3 region has the DNA TGTGCCAGCAGTGAAGCGCTCCGGACTAGCGGGAGCTACGAGCAGTACTTC.

The rearrangement uses TRBV28 and TRBJ1-2; D unclear. CDR1 and CDR2 (germline): MDHEN, SYDVKM. Trimming left V 7 bases short and J 0 bases short, with 9 bases between. The CDR3 is 13 amino acids. CDR3 protein: CASNEGTNYGYTF. The CDR3 coding sequence is TGTGCCAGCAACGAGGGTACTAACTATGGCTACACCTTC.

The gene calls are TRBV7-8 and TRBJ2-1; D perhaps matches TRBD2 (6 bases). CDR1 and CDR2 (germline): SGHVS, FQNEAQ. V shed 5 bases and J shed 10 bases, with 12 bases lying between them. The CDR3 runs 12 residues. The chain's CDR3 is CASSPWAGEQFF. The DNA for the CDR3 is TGTGCCAGCAGCCCCTGGGCGGGAGAGCAGTTCTTC.

This clone was seen only a few times. V and J are TRBV2 and TRBJ2-7; 13 bases fit TRBD2. Germline-derived CDR1 and CDR2 are SNHLY and FYNNEI. The length of the CDR3 is 14 residues. The junction had 4 bases not matched to a gene; V was cut back by 9 bases and J by 2 bases. DNA of the CDR3: TGTGCCAGTACTAGCGGGGGGGCCACCTACGAGCAGTACTTC. Translating gives CASTSGGATYEQYF. The entire variable domain, with the rest obtained from reference TRBV2 and TRBJ2-7, is as follows: EPEVTQTPSHQVTQMGQEVILRCVPISNHLYFYWYRQILGQKVEFLVSFYNNEISEKSEIFDDQFSVERPDGSNFTLKIRSTKLEDSAMYFCASTSGGATYEQYFGPGTRLTVT.

This sequence joins TRBV18 and TRBJ2-2, with D hard to call. Trimming pared 2 bases from V and 0 bases from J, leaving 7 bases between. CDR3 length: 15 residues. The V gene's germline CDR1 is KGHSH and CDR2 LQKENI. The CDR3 DNA sequence: TGTGCCAGCTCACCAGCGCCCTCGAACACCGGGGAGCTGTTTTTT. This sequence encodes CASSPAPSNTGELFF.

The genes are TRBV5-1 and TRBJ1-3; 7 bases map to TRBD1. The CDR3 spans 18 residues. CDR1 SGHRS and CDR2 YFSETQ come from the germline V gene. V lost 4 bases to trimming and J lost 0 bases; unmatched junction nucleotides: 13. CDR3 nucleotides: TGCGCCAGCAGCGCGAGAAGTGACAGGGAGAGCTCTGGAAACACCATATATTTT. Protein sequence: CASSARSDRESSGNTIYF.

The chain uses TRBV19 and TRBJ2-7; 8 nucleotides match TRBD1. Germline CDR1 reads LNHDA; CDR2 reads SQIVND (reference sequence). CDR3 length: 15 amino acids. J gave up 2 bases and V 5 bases, and 8 bases lay outside the gene matches. The CDR3 region is CASSFGGTGAYEQYF. CDR3 bases: TGTGCCAGTAGTTTCGGCGGGACAGGAGCCTACGAGCAGTACTTC. The full variable domain, completed using reference TRBV19 and TRBJ2-7, is DGGITQSPKYLFRKEGQNVTLSCEQNLNHDAMYWYRQDPGQGLRLIYYSQIVNDFQKGDIAEGYSVSREKKESFPLTVTSAQKNPTAFYLCASSFGGTGAYEQYFGPGTRLTVT.

The chain links TRBV5-1 to TRBJ2-3, with D possibly matching TRBD2 (6 bases). The CDR3 spans 12 residues. Germline lookup yields CDR1 SGHRS and CDR2 YFSETQ. V lost 4 bases to trimming and J lost 10 bases, with 13 bases between them. DNA for the CDR3: TGCGCCAGCAGCCAAGGACTATCGGCGCAGTATTTT. Amino acids: CASSQGLSAQYF. The whole variable domain, remainder taken from reference TRBV5-1 and TRBJ2-3, is KAGVTQTPRYLIKTRGQQVTLSCSPISGHRSVSWYQQTPGQGLQFLFEYFSETQRNKGNFPGRFSGRQFSNSRSEMNVSTLELGDSALYLCASSQGLSAQYFGPGTRLTVL.

The chain recombines TRBV5-5 with TRBJ2-5; D possibly corresponds to TRBD1 (5 bases). V lost 2 bases, J lost 5 bases, and 10 bases lay in between. CDR1 is SGHKS and CDR2 is YYEKEE in the germline V gene (reference sequence). The CDR3 length is 13 residues. The CDR3 region is CASSFQGGETQYF. The CDR3, as DNA: TGTGCCAGCAGCTTTCAGGGTGGGGAGACCCAGTACTTC.

The chain combines TRBV28 with TRBJ1-4, with 7 bases that match TRBD1. The CDR3 has 13 residues. Germline V lookup: CDR1 MDHEN, CDR2 SYDVKM. V lost 6 bases to trimming and J lost 8 bases; unmatched junction nucleotides: 6. CDR3 DNA: TGTGCCAGCAGAGGACAGGTAGACGAAAAACTGTTTTTT. It yields the protein CASRGQVDEKLFF.

Only a few counts were recorded for this clone. The chain links TRBV19 to TRBJ2-2, with 8 nucleotides matching TRBD1. The V segment lost 9 bases and the J segment 0 bases; nucleotides outside the gene matches: 6. This CDR3 region has 15 residues. Per the germline V gene, CDR1 is LNHDA and CDR2 is SQIVND (reference sequence). Here the CDR3 reads CASNRGITNTGELFF. CDR3 DNA: TGTGCCAGCAACAGGGGGATTACGAACACCGGGGAGCTGTTTTTT. Full variable domain (rest looked up from reference TRBV19 and TRBJ2-2): DGGITQSPKYLFRKEGQNVTLSCEQNLNHDAMYWYRQDPGQGLRLIYYSQIVNDFQKGDIAEGYSVSREKKESFPLTVTSAQKNPTAFYLCASNRGITNTGELFFGEGSRLTVL.

The rearrangement uses TRBV20-1 and TRBJ1-1; 10 bases fit TRBD1. V gave up 3 bases and J gave up 5 bases; unmatched junction bases: 9. Per germline, CDR1 DFQATT and CDR2 SNEGSKA (reference sequence). The CDR3 is 15 amino acids. For the CDR3, the DNA is TGCAGTGCTAGTCCCCCCTGGACAGGGGGTACTGAAGCTTTCTTT. Amino acid sequence: CSASPPWTGGTEAFF.

This chain uses TRBV7-9 with TRBJ2-3, with TRBD1 matching over 7 bases. The CDR3 runs to 16 residues. V gave up 5 bases and J gave up 4 bases; unmatched junction bases: 12. Germline CDR1 and CDR2: SEHNR and FQNEAQ (reference sequence). The CDR3 here is CASSKNTGEKADTQYF. The CDR3 DNA sequence: TGTGCCAGCAGCAAAAATACAGGGGAGAAGGCAGATACGCAGTATTTT.

The CDR3 DNA sequence: TGTGCCAGCAGCATCACAGGTTTTTCTTACGAGCAGTACTTC. It yields the protein CASSITGFSYEQYF. The V gene is TRBV5-8, the J gene TRBJ2-7; a possible D gene is TRBD1 (5 bases). V lost 4 bases to trimming and J lost 4 bases, with 15 bases between them. Germline loops: CDR1 SGHTS, CDR2 YDEGEE. This CDR3 is built from 14 residues.

The count of this clone is one. V usage is TRBV6-5 and J usage is TRBJ1-1; D is uncertain. Germline-derived CDR1 and CDR2 are MNHEY and SVGAGI. The CDR3 extends over 13 amino acids. V was cut by 2 bases and J by 0 bases, with 4 bases left in between. The CDR3 here is CASSYEVNTEAFF. CDR3 sequence (DNA): TGTGCCAGCAGTTACGAGGTGAACACTGAAGCTTTCTTT.

This rearrangement joins TRBV5-5 to TRBJ1-6, with D unclear. V gave up 4 bases and J gave up 3 bases, with 14 bases separating them. The germline CDR1 and CDR2 sequences are SGHKS and YYEKEE (reference sequence). The CDR3 runs to 16 residues. CDR3 sequence: CASSPAIQVYNSPLHF. The CDR3 DNA sequence: TGTGCCAGCAGCCCGGCCATTCAGGTCTATAATTCACCCCTCCACTTT.

The chain links TRBV2 to TRBJ2-5; the match to TRBD2 covers 12 bases. V lost 8 bases to trimming and J lost 6 bases; unmatched junction nucleotides: 13. The CDR3 extends over 16 amino acids. CDR1 is SNHLY and CDR2 is FYNNEI in the germline V gene. DNA for the CDR3: TGTGCCAGCCAAGCTCCTAGCGGGAGGGCCGTGAAGACCCAGTACTTC. Its protein product is CASQAPSGRAVKTQYF.

Note on this clone: This sample also contains other DNA sequences that code for the same CDR3. This chain joins TRBV5-1 and TRBJ1-4; 8 nucleotides line up with TRBD1. The CDR3 is made up of 15 amino acids. Germline trimming cut 4 bases from V and 4 bases from J; bases unmatched to any gene: 6. Germline CDR1 is SGHRS and CDR2 is YFSETQ. CDR3 in DNA: TGCGCCAGCAGCCCGGGGACAGGCCGTAATGAAAAACTGTTTTTT. Its protein is CASSPGTGRNEKLFF.

The chain uses TRBV28 and TRBJ2-3; 8 bases align to TRBD2. CDR1 MDHEN and CDR2 SYDVKM come from the germline V gene. This CDR3 is 16 amino acids long. The ends lost 1 base at V and 0 bases at J; junction bases unmatched: 3. CDR3 protein: CASSLYGGVSTDTQYF. The CDR3 DNA sequence: TGTGCCAGCAGTTTATACGGGGGGGTAAGCACAGATACGCAGTATTTT.

This clone was recorded a few times. This chain joins TRBV7-3 and TRBJ1-1, with unresolved D. CDR3 length: 15 residues. Trimming removed 5 bases at V and 3 bases at J, with 16 bases between. Per the germline V gene, CDR1 is SGHTA and CDR2 is FQGTGA. CDR3 DNA sequence: TGTGCCAGCAGCACTGGGAGGATCGGGGACACTGAAGCTTTCTTT. Protein product: CASSTGRIGDTEAFF.

The chain recombines TRBV5-1 with TRBJ2-1; 11 bases are shared with TRBD2. The CDR3 consists of 16 residues. V lost 2 bases to trimming and J lost 1 base; unmatched junction nucleotides: 2. Germline values: CDR1 SGHRS, CDR2 YFSETQ. The CDR3 here is CASSFSGRGSYNEQFF. The CDR3 DNA sequence: TGCGCCAGCAGCTTTAGCGGGAGGGGATCCTACAATGAGCAGTTCTTC.

The V call is TRBV5-1, the J call TRBJ1-5, with a tentative D call TRBD1 (5 bases). The CDR3 is 14 residues long. V shed 0 bases and J shed 3 bases, with 7 bases lying between them. Germline V gives CDR1 SGHRS, CDR2 YFSETQ. CDR3 DNA sequence: TGCGCCAGCAGCTTGGAGGGACTCAATCAGCCCCAGCATTTT. It translates to CASSLEGLNQPQHF.

This chain uses TRBV28 with TRBJ2-1; weak D call: TRBD2 (6 bases). Trimming took 6 bases from V and 5 from J, leaving 26 bases between them. The germline V gene has CDR1 MDHEN and CDR2 SYDVKM. This CDR3 is 18 amino acids long. The CDR3 nucleotides are TGTGCCAGCAGCGCGACTAGTATAGTTTTCGGCCGTAACAATGAGCAGTTCTTC. Its translation: CASSATSIVFGRNNEQFF.

This clone was found once. V is TRBV5-1 and J is TRBJ2-7, with 10 bases matching TRBD1. Germline lookup yields CDR1 SGHRS and CDR2 YFSETQ. V lost 1 base to trimming and J lost 7 bases; unmatched junction nucleotides: 5. The CDR3 spans 14 residues. The CDR3 DNA reads as TGCGCCAGCAGCTTGAGACAGGGGGCGCGAGAGCAGTACTTC. This encodes CASSLRQGAREQYF.

The V call is TRBV6-5, the J call TRBJ2-5; 7 bases agree with TRBD2. J gave up 5 bases and V 2 bases, and 8 bases lay outside the gene matches. Germline values: CDR1 MNHEY, CDR2 SVGAGI. The CDR3 runs 15 residues. CDR3 sequence reads: CASSYESGGWETQYF. The CDR3 nucleotides read TGTGCCAGCAGTTACGAATCGGGGGGTTGGGAGACCCAGTACTTC.

The chain uses TRBV20-1 and TRBJ2-3, with 9 bases aligning to TRBD2. J gave up 2 bases and V 3 bases, and 9 bases lay outside the gene matches. The length of the CDR3 is 16 residues. Germline values: CDR1 DFQATT, CDR2 SNEGSKA (reference sequence). CDR3 sequence: CSASWASGANTDTQYF. In DNA, the CDR3 is TGCAGTGCTAGTTGGGCTAGCGGGGCAAACACAGATACGCAGTATTTT.

This chain joins TRBV4-1 and TRBJ1-6; TRBD1 matches 8 bases. The CDR3 consists of 16 residues. Trimming cost V 0 bases and J 8 bases; bases outside gene matches: 6. Germline V gene lookup returns CDR1 MGHRA and CDR2 YSYEKL. The CDR3 is CASSQEGDRRYSPLHF. In DNA, the CDR3 is TGCGCCAGCAGCCAAGAGGGGGACAGGAGATATTCACCCCTCCACTTT.